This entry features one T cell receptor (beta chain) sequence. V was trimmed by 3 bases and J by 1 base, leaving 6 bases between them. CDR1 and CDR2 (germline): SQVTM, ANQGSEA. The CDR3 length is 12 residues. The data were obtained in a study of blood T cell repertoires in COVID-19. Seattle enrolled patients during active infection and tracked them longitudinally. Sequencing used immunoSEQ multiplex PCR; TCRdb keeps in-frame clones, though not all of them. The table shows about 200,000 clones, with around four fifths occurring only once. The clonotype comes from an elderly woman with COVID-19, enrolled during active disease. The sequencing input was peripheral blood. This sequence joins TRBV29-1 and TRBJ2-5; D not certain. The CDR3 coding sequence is TGCAGCGTTGATCCGGGCCAAGAGACCCAGTACTTC. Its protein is CSVDPGQETQYF.